The rows below give T cell receptor beta chains drawn from one sample of a study of blood T cell repertoires in COVID-19. Clones were read by immunoSEQ multiplex PCR, and TCRdb kept only the in-frame ones, dropping some. The sample records around 270,000 clones, roughly 90% being singletons. The sequenced material came from peripheral blood. The source of these receptors is a man aged 55 to 70 who had recovered from COVID-19. CDR3s include the opening cysteine and the closing phenylalanine or tryptophan. The D gene is left open where the match is weak.

j_gene	v_gene	d_gene	CDR3aa
TRBJ1-5	TRBV10-3	TRBD1	CAIRGDRGNNQPQHF
TRBJ2-1	TRBV19	TRBD2	CASSWGGGNEQFF
TRBJ1-1	TRBV15	NA	CATSRGGGAYTEAFF
TRBJ1-1	TRBV6-5	NA	CASSYSPVEGKRAFF
TRBJ1-2	TRBV2	NA	CASSERIRLQRYGYTF
TRBJ2-7	TRBV19	TRBD1	CASSTTLGQGASYEQYF
TRBJ1-1	TRBV6-5	NA	CASIPRGNTEAFF
TRBJ2-2	TRBV3-1/TRBV3-2	NA	CASSHATGSRWTGELFF
TRBJ2-1	TRBV6-2/TRBV6-3	TRBD2	CASSLKLAGGPQFF
TRBJ2-5	TRBV30	NA	CAWSLDRQETQYF
TRBJ1-1	TRBV6-2/TRBV6-3	NA	CASSPTESEAFF
TRBJ2-3	TRBV11-3	TRBD1	CASSYGQEGLRTDTQYF
TRBJ2-2	TRBV19	NA	CASSIRPNTGELFF
TRBJ2-5	TRBV6-5	TRBD2	CASSYGLAQYF
TRBJ2-2	TRBV9	TRBD2	CASSLTGRGFTGELFF
TRBJ2-7	TRBV9	TRBD2	CASSPGGGGSYEQYF
TRBJ2-7	TRBV24-1	NA	CATSDPHGSSYEQYF
TRBJ1-2	TRBV28	NA	CASSFGGWGYTF
TRBJ1-1	TRBV19	NA	CASSISLNTEAFF
TRBJ2-7	TRBV18	TRBD1	CASSLKQGLDEQYF
TRBJ2-3	TRBV5-1	TRBD2	CASSTGLAGKLPLDTQYF
TRBJ1-2	TRBV6-5	NA	CASSYSLGGYYGYTF
TRBJ2-7	TRBV10-3	NA	CAISGKDSYEQYF
TRBJ1-1	TRBV5-1	NA	CASSLGGSAEAFF
TRBJ1-2	TRBV12-5	TRBD1	CASGFMTGGGYTF
TRBJ1-4	TRBV5-1	NA	CASRGGRAGEEKLFF
TRBJ1-1	TRBV7-6	NA	CASSLSSTMNTEAFF